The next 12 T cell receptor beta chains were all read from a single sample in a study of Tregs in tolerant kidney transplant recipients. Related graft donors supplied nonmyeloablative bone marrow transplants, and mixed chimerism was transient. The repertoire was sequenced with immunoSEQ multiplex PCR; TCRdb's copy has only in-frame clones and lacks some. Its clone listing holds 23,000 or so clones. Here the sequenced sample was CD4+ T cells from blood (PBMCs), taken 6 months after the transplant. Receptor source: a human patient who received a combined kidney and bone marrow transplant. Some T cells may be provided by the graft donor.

The sequenced CDR3 bases are TGTGCCAGCAGCTTAGCAGGGGATAACACTGAA. Its translation is CASSLAGDNTE. The whole CDR3 region reads CASSLAGDNTEAFF. V usage is TRBV11-2 and J usage is TRBJ1-1, with D possibly TRBD1 on 6 matching bases. The read stops 3 residues short of the end of the CDR3; the missing end is completed from the germline J gene. The CDR3 length is 14 residues. From germline, CDR1 is SGHAT and CDR2 FQNNGV. Trimming left V 1 base short and J 2 bases short, with 8 bases between.

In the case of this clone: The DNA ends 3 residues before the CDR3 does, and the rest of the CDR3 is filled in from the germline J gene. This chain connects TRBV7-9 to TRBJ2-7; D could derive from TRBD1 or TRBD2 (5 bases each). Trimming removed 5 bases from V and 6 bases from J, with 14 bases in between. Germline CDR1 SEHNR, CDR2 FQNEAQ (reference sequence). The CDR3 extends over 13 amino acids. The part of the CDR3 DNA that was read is TGTGCCAGCAGCCGGGAAGGGGTCGGCGAG. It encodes CASSREGVGE. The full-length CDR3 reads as CASSREGVGEQYF.

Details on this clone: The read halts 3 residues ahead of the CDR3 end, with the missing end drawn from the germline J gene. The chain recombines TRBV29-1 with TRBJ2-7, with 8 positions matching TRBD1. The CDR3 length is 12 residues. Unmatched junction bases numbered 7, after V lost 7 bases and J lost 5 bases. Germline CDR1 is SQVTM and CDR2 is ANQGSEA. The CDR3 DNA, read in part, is TGCAGCGCCAGGACAGGGTGGCACGAG. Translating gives CSARTGWHE. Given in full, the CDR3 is CSARTGWHEQYF.

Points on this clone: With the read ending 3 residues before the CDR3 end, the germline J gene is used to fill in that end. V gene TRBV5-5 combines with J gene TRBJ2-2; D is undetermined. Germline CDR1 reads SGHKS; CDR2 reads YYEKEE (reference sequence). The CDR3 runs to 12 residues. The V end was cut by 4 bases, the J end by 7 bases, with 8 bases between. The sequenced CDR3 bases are TGTGCCAGCAGCCCCAGCGTCGGGGAG. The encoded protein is CASSPSVGE. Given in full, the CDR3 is CASSPSVGELFF.

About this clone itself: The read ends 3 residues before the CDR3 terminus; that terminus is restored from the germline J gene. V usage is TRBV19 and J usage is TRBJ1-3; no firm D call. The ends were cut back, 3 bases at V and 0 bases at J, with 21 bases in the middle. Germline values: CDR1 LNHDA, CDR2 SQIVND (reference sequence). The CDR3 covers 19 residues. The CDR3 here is CASSINGIRGTISGNTIYF. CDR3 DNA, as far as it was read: TGTGCCAGTAGTATCAATGGAATCCGGGGAACCATCTCTGGAAACACC. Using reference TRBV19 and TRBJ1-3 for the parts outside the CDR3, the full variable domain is DGGITQSPKYLFRKEGQNVTLSCEQNLNHDAMYWYRQDPGQGLRLIYYSQIVNDFQKGDIAEGYSVSREKKESFPLTVTSAQKNPTAFYLCASSINGIRGTISGNTIYFGEGSWLTVV.

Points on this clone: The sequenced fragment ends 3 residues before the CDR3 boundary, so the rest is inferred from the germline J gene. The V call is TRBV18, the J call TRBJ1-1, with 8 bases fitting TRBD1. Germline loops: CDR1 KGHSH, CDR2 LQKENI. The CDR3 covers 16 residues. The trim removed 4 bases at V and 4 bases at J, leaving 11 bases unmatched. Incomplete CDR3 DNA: TGTGCCAGCTCACTCCTCCGCACAGGGGGAACCACTGAA. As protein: CASSLLRTGGTTE. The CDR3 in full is CASSLLRTGGTTEAFF.

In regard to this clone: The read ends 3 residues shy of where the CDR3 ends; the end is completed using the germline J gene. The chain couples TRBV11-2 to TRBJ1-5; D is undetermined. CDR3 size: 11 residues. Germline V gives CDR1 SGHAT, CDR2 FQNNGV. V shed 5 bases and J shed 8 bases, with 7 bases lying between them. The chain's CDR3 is CASSPSEPQHF. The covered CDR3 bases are TGTGCCAGCAGCCCCTCTGAGCCC.

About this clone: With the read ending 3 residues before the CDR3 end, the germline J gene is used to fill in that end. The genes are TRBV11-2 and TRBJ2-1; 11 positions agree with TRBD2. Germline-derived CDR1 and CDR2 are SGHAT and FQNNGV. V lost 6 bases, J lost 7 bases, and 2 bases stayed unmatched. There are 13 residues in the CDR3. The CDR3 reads CASRASGRNEQFF. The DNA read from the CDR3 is TGTGCCAGCAGGGCTAGCGGGAGGAATGAG.

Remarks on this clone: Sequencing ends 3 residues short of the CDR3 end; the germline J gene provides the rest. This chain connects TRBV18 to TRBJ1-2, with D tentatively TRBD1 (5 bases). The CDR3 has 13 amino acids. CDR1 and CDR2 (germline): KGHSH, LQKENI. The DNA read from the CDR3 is TGTGCCAGCTCACCTTCAGGGTCCTGGGGC. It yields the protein CASSPSGSWG. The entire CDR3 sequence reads CASSPSGSWGYTF.

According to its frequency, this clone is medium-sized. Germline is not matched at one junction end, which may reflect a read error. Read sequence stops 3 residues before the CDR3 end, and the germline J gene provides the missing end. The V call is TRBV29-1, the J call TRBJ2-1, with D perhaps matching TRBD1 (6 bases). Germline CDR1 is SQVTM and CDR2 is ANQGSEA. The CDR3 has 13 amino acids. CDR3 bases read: TGCAGCGTTGAGGGCAGGGGCTACAGTGAG. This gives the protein CSVEGRGYSE. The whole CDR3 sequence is CSVEGRGYSEQFF.

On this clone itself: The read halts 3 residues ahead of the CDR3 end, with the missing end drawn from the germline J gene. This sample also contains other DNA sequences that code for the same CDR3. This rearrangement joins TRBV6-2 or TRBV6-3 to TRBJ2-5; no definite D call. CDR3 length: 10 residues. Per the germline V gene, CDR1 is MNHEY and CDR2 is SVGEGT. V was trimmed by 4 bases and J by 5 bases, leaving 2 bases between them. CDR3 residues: CASSSETQYF. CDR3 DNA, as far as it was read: TGTGCCAGCAGTTCGGAGACC.

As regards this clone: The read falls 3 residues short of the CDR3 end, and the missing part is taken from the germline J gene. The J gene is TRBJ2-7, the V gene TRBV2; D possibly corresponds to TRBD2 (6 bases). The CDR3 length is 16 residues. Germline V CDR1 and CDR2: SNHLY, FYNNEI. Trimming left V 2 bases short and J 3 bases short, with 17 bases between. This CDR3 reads CASSETGESLGYEQYF. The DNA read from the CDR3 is TGTGCCAGCAGTGAAACGGGGGAATCCCTCGGCTACGAG.